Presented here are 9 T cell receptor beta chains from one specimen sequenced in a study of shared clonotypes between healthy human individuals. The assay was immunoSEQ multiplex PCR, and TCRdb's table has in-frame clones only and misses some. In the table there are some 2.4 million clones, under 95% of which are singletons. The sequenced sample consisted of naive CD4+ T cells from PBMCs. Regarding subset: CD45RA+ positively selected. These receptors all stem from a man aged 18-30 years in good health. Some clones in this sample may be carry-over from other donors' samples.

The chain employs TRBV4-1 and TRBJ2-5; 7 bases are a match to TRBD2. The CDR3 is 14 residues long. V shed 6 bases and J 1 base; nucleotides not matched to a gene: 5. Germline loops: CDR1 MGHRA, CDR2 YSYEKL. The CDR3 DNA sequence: TGCGCCAGCAGGGGGGAGGGGAGCCAAGAGACCCAGTACTTC. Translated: CASRGEGSQETQYF.

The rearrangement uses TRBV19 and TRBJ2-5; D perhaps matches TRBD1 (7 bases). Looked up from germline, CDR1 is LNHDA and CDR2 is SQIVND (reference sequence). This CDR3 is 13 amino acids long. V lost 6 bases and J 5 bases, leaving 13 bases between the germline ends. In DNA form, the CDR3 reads TGTGCCAGTAGGAGGAGGGGGCAGGAGACCCAGTACTTC. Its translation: CASRRRGQETQYF.

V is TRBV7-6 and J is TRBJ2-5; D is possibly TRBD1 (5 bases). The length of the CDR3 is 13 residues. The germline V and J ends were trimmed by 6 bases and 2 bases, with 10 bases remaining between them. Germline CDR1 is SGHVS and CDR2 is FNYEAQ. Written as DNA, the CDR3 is TGTGCCAGCAGATTGACAGTTCAAGAGACCCAGTACTTC. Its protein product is CASRLTVQETQYF. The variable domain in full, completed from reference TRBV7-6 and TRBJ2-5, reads GAGVSQSPRYKVTKRGQDVALRCDPISGHVSLYWYRQALGQGPEFLTYFNYEAQQDKSGLPNDRFSAERPEGSISTLTIQRTEQRDSAMYRCASRLTVQETQYFGPGTRLLVL.

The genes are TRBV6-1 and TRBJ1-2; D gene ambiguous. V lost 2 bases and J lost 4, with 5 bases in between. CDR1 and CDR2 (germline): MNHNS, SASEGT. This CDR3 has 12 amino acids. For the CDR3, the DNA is TGTGCCAGCAGTGAATTGGCCTATGGCTACACCTTC. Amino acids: CASSELAYGYTF.

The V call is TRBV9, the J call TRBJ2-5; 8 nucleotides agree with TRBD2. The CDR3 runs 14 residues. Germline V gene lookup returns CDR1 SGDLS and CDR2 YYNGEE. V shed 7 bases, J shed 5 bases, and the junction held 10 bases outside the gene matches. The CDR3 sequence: CASSSAGAAETQYF. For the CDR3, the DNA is TGTGCCAGCTCCTCAGCGGGAGCAGCTGAGACCCAGTACTTC. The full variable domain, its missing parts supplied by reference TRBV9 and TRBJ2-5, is DSGVTQTPKHLITATGQRVTLRCSPRSGDLSVYWYQQSLDQGLQFLIQYYNGEERAKGNILERFSAQQFPDLHSELNLSSLELGDSALYFCASSSAGAAETQYFGPGTRLLVL.

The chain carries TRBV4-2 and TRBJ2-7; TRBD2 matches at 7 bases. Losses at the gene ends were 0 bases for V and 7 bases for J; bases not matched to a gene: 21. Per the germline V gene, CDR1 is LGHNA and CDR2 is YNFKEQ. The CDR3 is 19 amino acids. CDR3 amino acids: CASSQDWAGSSGPSWEQYF. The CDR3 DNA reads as TGTGCCAGCAGCCAAGATTGGGCTGGTTCTAGCGGACCTTCTTGGGAGCAGTACTTC.

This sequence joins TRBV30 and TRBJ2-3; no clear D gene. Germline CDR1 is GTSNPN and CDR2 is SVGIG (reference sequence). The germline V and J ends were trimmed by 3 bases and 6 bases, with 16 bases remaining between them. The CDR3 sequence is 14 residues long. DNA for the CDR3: TGTGCCTGGAGGGGAACCCCTTTTGGGGATACGCAGTATTTT. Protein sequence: CAWRGTPFGDTQYF.

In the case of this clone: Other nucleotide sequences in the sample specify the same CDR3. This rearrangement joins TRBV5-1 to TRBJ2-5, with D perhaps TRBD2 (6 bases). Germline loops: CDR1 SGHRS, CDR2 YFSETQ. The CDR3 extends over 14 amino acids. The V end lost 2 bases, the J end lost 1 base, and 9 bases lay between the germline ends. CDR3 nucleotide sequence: TGCGCCAGCAGCTTTGGAGGGCTCCAAGAGACCCAGTACTTC. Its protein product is CASSFGGLQETQYF. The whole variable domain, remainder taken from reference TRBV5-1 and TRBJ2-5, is KAGVTQTPRYLIKTRGQQVTLSCSPISGHRSVSWYQQTPGQGLQFLFEYFSETQRNKGNFPGRFSGRQFSNSRSEMNVSTLELGDSALYLCASSFGGLQETQYFGPGTRLLVL.

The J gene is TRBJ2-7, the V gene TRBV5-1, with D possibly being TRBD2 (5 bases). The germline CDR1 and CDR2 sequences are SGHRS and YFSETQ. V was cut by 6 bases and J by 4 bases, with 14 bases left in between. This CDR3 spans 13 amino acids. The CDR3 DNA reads TGCGCCAGCAAGCTAGCACGCGGATACGAGCAGTACTTC. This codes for CASKLARGYEQYF.